Below, 15 T cell receptor beta chains from the same sample are listed, as sequenced in a study of T cells expressing NK-cell markers (dated by TCRdb to between 2020 and 2021). Libraries were constructed by 5' RACE. The listed sequencing device is Illumina HiSeq 2000. TCRdb reprocessed the public reads and reports one entry per CDR3 protein sequence, without DNA. The sample's table lists a count of 300,000 to 500,000 distinct CDR3 sequences. The top ten clones comprise roughly 10% of the sample. Specimen: blood T cells: a sorted CD56 or NKG2C T cell subset, CD4+ or CD8+ T cells, or bulk PBMC T cells (not recorded which). The receptors were gathered from a woman aged 45-65 years in good health. Donor details come from another sample of the same person, matched by shared clones.

The V call is TRBV19, the J call TRBJ2-6; TCRdb returns TRBD2, unconfirmable since there is no DNA. Germline V CDR1 and CDR2: LNHDA, SQIVND (reference sequence). The CDR3 has 13 amino acids. Here the CDR3 reads CAIEGLSPNVLTF. The full variable domain, its missing parts supplied by reference TRBV19 and TRBJ2-6, is DGGITQSPKYLFRKEGQNVTLSCEQNLNHDAMYWYRQDPGQGLRLIYYSQIVNDFQKGDIAEGYSVSREKKESFPLTVTSAQKNPTAFYLCAIEGLSPNVLTFGAGSRLTVL.

V usage is TRBV20-1 and J usage is TRBJ2-1; the TCRdb D gene call, TRBD2, has no DNA to confirm it. Germline CDR1 DFQATT, CDR2 SNEGSKA (reference sequence). This CDR3 spans 16 amino acids. CDR3 residues: CSARDPGSGRVNEQFF.

The chain combines TRBV5-1 with TRBJ2-5. The CDR3 totals 13 residues. Germline V CDR1 and CDR2: SGHRS, YFSETQ. The CDR3 is CASSPTIRKTQYF.

The CDR3 loop reads CASSIGRTGPSKNIQYF. The rearrangement joins TRBV28 to TRBJ2-4; the TRBD1 assignment by TCRdb is unverifiable without DNA. Germline V gene lookup returns CDR1 MDHEN and CDR2 SYDVKM. This CDR3 contains 17 residues.

The V gene is TRBV7-9, the J gene TRBJ2-1; TCRdb selects TRBD1, and the lack of DNA leaves this call unchecked. The germline V gene encodes CDR1 SEHNR and CDR2 FQNEAQ (reference sequence). The CDR3 contains 13 residues. CDR3 amino acids: CASSLGTDRYQFF.

V and J are TRBV5-1 and TRBJ1-5; the TCRdb D gene call, TRBD1, has no DNA to confirm it. The germline CDR1 and CDR2 sequences are SGHRS and YFSETQ. The CDR3 is 16 residues long. The chain's CDR3 is CASSLGSGDGNQPQHF.

V and J are TRBV20-1 and TRBJ1-1; TCRdb names TRBD1, which stays unverified in the absence of DNA. The CDR3 length is 13 residues. Germline CDR1 is DFQATT and CDR2 is SNEGSKA (reference sequence). The CDR3 protein is CSASTGWRTEAFF.

This chain links TRBV7-9 with TRBJ1-4; checking the TCRdb D call of TRBD1 is not possible without DNA. CDR1 is SEHNR, CDR2 FQNEAQ, per germline (reference sequence). CDR3 length equals 13 residues. The CDR3 protein is CASSPGTGDRPFF.

The rearrangement links TRBV12-3 or TRBV12-4 to TRBJ2-1; TCRdb lists TRBD2, though no DNA is available to test this call. The CDR3 runs to 16 residues. CDR3 region: CASSWAPGLRSAEQFF.

This chain joins TRBV7-9 and TRBJ2-7. Germline CDR1 reads SEHNR; CDR2 reads FQNEAQ (reference sequence). This CDR3 region has 14 residues. The CDR3 protein is CASSLQGTPYEQYF.

The chain has TRBV3-1 and TRBJ2-1; lacking DNA, the TRBD2 call made by TCRdb goes unchecked. The length of the CDR3 is 17 residues. CDR1 is LGHDT and CDR2 is YNNKEL in the germline V gene (reference sequence). The CDR3 spells CASSPRLAPNPYNEQFF.

The chain recombines TRBV9 with TRBJ2-1; lacking DNA, the TRBD2 call made by TCRdb goes unchecked. Germline CDR1 reads SGDLS; CDR2 reads YYNGEE. The CDR3 totals 16 residues. CDR3: CASSVSLAGGLSEQFF. Full variable domain (remainder filled in from reference TRBV9 and TRBJ2-1): DSGVTQTPKHLITATGQRVTLRCSPRSGDLSVYWYQQSLDQGLQFLIQYYNGEERAKGNILERFSAQQFPDLHSELNLSSLELGDSALYFCASSVSLAGGLSEQFFGPGTRLTVL.

The chain uses TRBV2 and TRBJ2-3. CDR3 length: 14 amino acids. CDR1 is SNHLY and CDR2 is FYNNEI in the germline V gene. CDR3 sequence: CASSERSILDTQYF.

The chain combines TRBV7-2 with TRBJ2-3. This CDR3 has 14 residues. Per germline, CDR1 SGHTA and CDR2 FQGNSA. The CDR3 protein is CASSFSSSTYTQYF.

The CDR3 loop is CASSTGLRQETQYF. The chain has TRBV5-1 and TRBJ2-5; as DNA is missing, the TRBD2 call by TCRdb cannot be tested. In germline, CDR1 is SGHRS, CDR2 YFSETQ. The CDR3 has 14 residues.